This entry lists 13 T cell receptor beta chains sequenced from one sample in a study of kidney transplant recipient with SARS-CoV-2 infection (dated by TCRdb to the early 2020s). This specimen's time point label, per the study, means: pre-pandemic baseline sample and day 111 after first positive SARS-CoV-2 test. Sequencing relied on an Illumina MiSeq. In TCRdb, the public reads were trimmed at Q25 with fastp and aligned with MiXCR, with productive beta chains retained. Each record represents a unique CDR3 protein, reported with the most common genes and DNA among its rows. The sample table contains under 250,000 distinct CDR3 sequences; only one count was recorded for 25% to 30% of them. The ten largest clones represent more than 6.5% of the sample. Sequenced material: a blood sample, taken at baseline and on day 111 from a kidney transplant recipient. These receptors were taken from a young adult male patient who had COVID-19 and was a kidney transplant recipient. Where a transplant has occurred, the graft donor may have supplied some of the T cells.

The sample holds many counts of this clonotype. The chain combines TRBV9 with TRBJ1-4, with D hard to call. This CDR3 contains 17 residues. V was pared by 0 bases and J by 0 bases, with 12 bases between. CDR1 and CDR2 (germline): SGDLS, YYNGEE. CDR3 residues: CASSVAGQVATNEKLFF. In DNA form, the CDR3 reads TGTGCCAGCAGCGTAGCTGGGCAGGTCGCAACTAATGAAAAACTGTTTTTT.

As to this clonotype: Being one base from a much bigger clone, this may be a read error. The chain has TRBV9 and TRBJ1-2; possible D gene TRBD1, 6 bases. Germline CDR1 is SGDLS and CDR2 is YYNGEE. The CDR3 runs 14 residues. CDR3 sequence: CANSVGGSYYGYTF. The CDR3 nucleotides read TGTGCCAACAGCGTAGGGGGGTCTTACTATGGCTACACCTTC.

This clonotype was recorded many times. The V and J genes are TRBV14 and TRBJ1-1, with unresolved D. The germline CDR1 and CDR2 sequences are SGHDN and FVKESK. The CDR3 runs 16 residues. V was cut by 0 bases and J by 0 bases, with 11 bases left in between. CDR3 coding DNA: TGTGCCAGCAGCCAAGACCCGGGAGGCATGAACACTGAAGCTTTCTTT. It encodes CASSQDPGGMNTEAFF.

In the case of this clonotype: It may be a read error: a sequence one base away is much more abundant. The chain employs TRBV28 and TRBJ1-5; D gene unclear. The germline V gene has CDR1 MDHEN and CDR2 SYDVKM. There are 12 residues in the CDR3. The chain's CDR3 is CTSRYSNQPQHF. The CDR3 DNA is TGTACCAGCAGATATAGCAATCAGCCCCAGCATTTT.

As to this clonotype: A clone one base away is much larger, so this may be a read error. The V gene is TRBV10-3, the J gene TRBJ1-1; D is undetermined. Germline lookup yields CDR1 ENHRY and CDR2 SYGVKD. The CDR3 is made up of 12 amino acids. The CDR3 here is CAIRQLNTEASF. CDR3 DNA: TGTGCCATCAGACAGTTGAACACTGAAGCTTCCTTT.

This clonotype has more than one count but fewer than ten. The rearrangement joins TRBV20-1 to TRBJ2-4; 10 bases fit TRBD2. In germline, CDR1 is DFQATT, CDR2 SNEGSKA (reference sequence). V lost 0 bases, J lost 0 bases, and 14 bases stayed unmatched. This CDR3 contains 20 residues. This CDR3 reads CSARDLVLAGDLLAKNIQYF. The CDR3 DNA reads TGCAGTGCTAGAGATCTCGTCCTAGCGGGAGACTTACTAGCCAAAAACATTCAGTACTTC.

This clonotype has a count of ten or more. This chain joins TRBV9 and TRBJ2-7, with 7 bases that match TRBD2. CDR1 is SGDLS, CDR2 YYNGEE, per germline. The CDR3 has 14 amino acids. The J segment lost 4 bases and the V segment lost 2 bases, leaving 6 bases of the junction unmatched. The CDR3 region is CASSVGLVGYEQYF. CDR3 coding DNA: TGTGCCAGCAGCGTCGGACTAGTCGGTTACGAGCAGTACTTC.

With regard to this clonotype: It may be a read error: a sequence one base away is much more abundant. The rearrangement uses TRBV5-1 and TRBJ2-7; D gene unclear. The CDR3 covers 12 residues. Trimming shortened V by 3 bases and J by 5 bases, and 9 bases separated the two germline ends. Germline V gene sequence: CDR1 SGHRS, CDR2 YFSETQ. Here the CDR3 DNA reads TGCGCCAGCAGCTCCTTCCTGGACGAGCAGTACTTC. Translation: CASSSFLDEQYF.

This clonotype was observed at least ten times. This chain connects TRBV3-1 to TRBJ1-6; the D gene is possibly TRBD1 (5 bases). The CDR3 contains 16 residues. Looked up from germline, CDR1 is LGHDT and CDR2 is YNNKEL (reference sequence). With 1 base removed from V and 3 bases from J, the gap between germline ends came to 10 bases. The CDR3 reads CASSQALGRYNSPLHF. DNA for the CDR3: TGTGCCAGCAGCCAAGCCTTGGGACGCTATAATTCACCCCTCCACTTT.

At least ten counts were recorded for this clonotype. The CDR3 nucleotides read TGCAGTGCTAGGTTTCGGGGGATGAACACTGAAGCTTTCTTT. This sequence encodes CSARFRGMNTEAFF. This sequence joins TRBV20-1 and TRBJ1-1, with D maybe TRBD1 (5 bases). CDR1 DFQATT and CDR2 SNEGSKA come from the germline V gene (reference sequence). The length of the CDR3 is 14 residues. V was pared by 3 bases and J by 0 bases, with 11 bases between.

The table lists this clonotype with many counts. The gene calls are TRBV5-1 and TRBJ2-2, with D uncertain. Germline CDR1 SGHRS, CDR2 YFSETQ. With 4 bases removed from V and 1 base from J, the gap between germline ends came to 8 bases. The CDR3 is 14 amino acids. CDR3 residues: CASSARENTGELFF. Written as DNA, the CDR3 is TGCGCCAGCAGCGCCAGAGAGAACACCGGGGAGCTGTTTTTT. Full variable domain (remainder filled in from reference TRBV5-1 and TRBJ2-2): KAGVTQTPRYLIKTRGQQVTLSCSPISGHRSVSWYQQTPGQGLQFLFEYFSETQRNKGNFPGRFSGRQFSNSRSEMNVSTLELGDSALYLCASSARENTGELFFGEGSRLTVL.

This clonotype was observed at least ten times. V and J are TRBV3-1 and TRBJ1-5; D is ambiguous. From germline, CDR1 is LGHDT and CDR2 YNNKEL (reference sequence). V was cut by 1 base and J by 4 bases, with 11 bases left in between. This CDR3 is built from 15 residues. For the CDR3, the DNA is TGTGCCAGCAGCCAAGGGCTCCTTAGAAATCAGCCCCAGCATTTT. Translated, it gives CASSQGLLRNQPQHF.

This clonotype was detected many times. The rearrangement uses TRBV2 and TRBJ2-7; 9 nucleotides line up with TRBD2. V gave up 9 bases and J gave up 0 bases; unmatched junction bases: 6. CDR1 and CDR2 from the germline V gene are SNHLY and FYNNEI. The CDR3 runs 14 residues. Here the CDR3 DNA reads TGTGCCAGTTTAGCGGGAGATGGCTCCTACGAGCAGTACTTC. It is translated as CASLAGDGSYEQYF.